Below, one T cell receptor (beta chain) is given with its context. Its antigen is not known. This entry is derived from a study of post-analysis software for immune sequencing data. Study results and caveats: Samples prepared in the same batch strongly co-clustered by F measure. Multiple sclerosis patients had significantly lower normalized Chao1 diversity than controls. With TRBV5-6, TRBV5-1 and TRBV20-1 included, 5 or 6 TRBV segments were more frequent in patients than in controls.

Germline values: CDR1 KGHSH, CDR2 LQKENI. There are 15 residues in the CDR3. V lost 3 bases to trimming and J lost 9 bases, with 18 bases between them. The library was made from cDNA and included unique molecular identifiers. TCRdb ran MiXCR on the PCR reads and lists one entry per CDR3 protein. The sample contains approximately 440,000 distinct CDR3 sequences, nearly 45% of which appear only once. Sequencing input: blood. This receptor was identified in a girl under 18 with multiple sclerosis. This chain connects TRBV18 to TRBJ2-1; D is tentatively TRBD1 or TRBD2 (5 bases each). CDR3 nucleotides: TGTGCCAGCTCACCCAGGGAGCTCCGAGAGGGTGAGCAGTTCTTC. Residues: CASSPRELREGEQFF. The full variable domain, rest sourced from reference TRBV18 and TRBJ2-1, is NAGVMQNPRHLVRRRGQEARLRCSPMKGHSHVYWYRQLPEEGLKFMVYLQKENIIDESGMPKERFSAEFPKEGPSILRIQQVVRGDSAAYFCASSPRELREGEQFFGPGTRLTVL.